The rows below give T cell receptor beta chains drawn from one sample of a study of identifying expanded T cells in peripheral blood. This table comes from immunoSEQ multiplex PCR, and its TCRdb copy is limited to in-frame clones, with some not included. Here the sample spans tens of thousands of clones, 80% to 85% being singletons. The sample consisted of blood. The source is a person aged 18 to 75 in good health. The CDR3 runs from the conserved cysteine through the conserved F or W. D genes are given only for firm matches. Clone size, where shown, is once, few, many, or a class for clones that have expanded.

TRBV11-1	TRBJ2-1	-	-	TGTGCCAGCAGCCAGACGGAGGTCTACAATGAGCAGTTCTTC	CASSQTEVYNEQFF
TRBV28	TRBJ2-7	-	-	TGTGCCAGCAGTTCCCAGTGGGGGGAAGAGCTGATTTCGAGCTCCTACGAGCAGTACTTC	CASSSQWGEELISSSYEQYF
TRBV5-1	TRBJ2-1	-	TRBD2	TGCGCCAGCAGCTTGATGGCTAGCGGGAGTAATGAGCAGTTCTTC	CASSLMASGSNEQFF
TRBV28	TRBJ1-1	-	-	TGTGCCAGCAGTATCGGGGGCTACACTGAAGCTTTCTTT	CASSIGGYTEAFF
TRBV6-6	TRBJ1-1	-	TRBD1	TGTGCCAGCAGACCAATTCCGGGACAGGGGAATACTGAAGCTTTCTTT	CASRPIPGQGNTEAFF
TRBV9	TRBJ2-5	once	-	TGTGCCAGCAGTCCATTCGAGGGGTACCAAGAGACCCAGTACTTC	CASSPFEGYQETQYF
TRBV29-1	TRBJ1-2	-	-	TGCAGCGTTGAAGATCGGGGTTTCGGCTATGGCTACACCTTC	CSVEDRGFGYGYTF
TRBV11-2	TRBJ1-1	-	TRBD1	TGTGCCAGCAGCTCGCCGACAGGGGTGAACACTGAAGCTTTCTTT	CASSSPTGVNTEAFF
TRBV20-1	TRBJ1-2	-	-	TGCAGTGCTAGCCGCCCCTATGGCTACACCTTC	CSASRPYGYTF
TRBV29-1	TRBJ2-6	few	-	TGCAGCGCCCCAGGGCCCGGGGCCAACGTCCTGACTTTC	CSAPGPGANVLTF
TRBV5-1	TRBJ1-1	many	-	TGCGCCAGCAGCCGAACGGGGGAGGGAACCTTGTTCGACGCTATGAACACTGAAGCTTTCTTT	CASSRTGEGTLFDAMNTEAFF
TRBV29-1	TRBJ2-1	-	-	TGCAGCGTTGGGGCTAGATACAATGAGCAGTTCTTC	CSVGARYNEQFF
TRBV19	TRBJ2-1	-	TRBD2	TGTGCCAGTAGCCCGGGGGGTAGCGGGAGTAGAGAGCAGTTCTTC	CASSPGGSGSREQFF
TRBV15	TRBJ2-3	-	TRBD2	TGTGCCACCAGCAGAGTAGCGGGAGCAGATACGCAGTATTTT	CATSRVAGADTQYF
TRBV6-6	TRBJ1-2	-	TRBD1	TGTGCCAGCAGTCCTACAGGGGTAGACTATGGCTACACCTTC	CASSPTGVDYGYTF
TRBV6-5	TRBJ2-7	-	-	TGTGCCAGCAGTTACGAGGCCAGGGGGCGCGGGGGCGAGCAGTACTTC	CASSYEARGRGGEQYF
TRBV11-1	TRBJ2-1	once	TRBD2	TGTGCCAGCAGCCCTACACGACTAGCGGGAAATGAGCAGTTCTTC	CASSPTRLAGNEQFF
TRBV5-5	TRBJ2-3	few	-	TGTGCCAGCAGCTTGGGGTTCCGGACGATCACAGATACGCAGTATTTT	CASSLGFRTITDTQYF
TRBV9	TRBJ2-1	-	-	TGTGCCAGCAGCGTAGGAGGGGCGAGGGGGGATGAGCAGTTCTTC	CASSVGGARGDEQFF
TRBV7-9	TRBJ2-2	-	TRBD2	TGTGCCAGCAGCCCCGGGACTAGTTTTTTGGACACCGGGGAGCTGTTTTTT	CASSPGTSFLDTGELFF
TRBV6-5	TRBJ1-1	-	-	TGTGCCAGCACTAAGAAGGGGTCGGGCACTGAAGCTTTCTTT	CASTKKGSGTEAFF
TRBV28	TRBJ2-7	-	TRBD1	TGTGCCAGCAGACCCGGGACAGCAACCTACGAGCAGTACTTC	CASRPGTATYEQYF
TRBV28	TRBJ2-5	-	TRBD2	TGTGCCAGCACCGGGAGGGGAGAGACCCAGTACTTC	CASTGRGETQYF
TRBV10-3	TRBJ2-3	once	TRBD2	TGTGCCATCCGACCGGGACTAGACACAGATACGCAGTATTTT	CAIRPGLDTDTQYF
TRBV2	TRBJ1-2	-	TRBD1	TGTGCCAGCAGTTATTTACGGACAGGCCGCTATGGCTACACCTTC	CASSYLRTGRYGYTF
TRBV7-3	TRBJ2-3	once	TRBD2	TGTGCCAGCAGCCCAGGACTAGCGGGAGTACCGGGCACAGATACGCAGTATTTT	CASSPGLAGVPGTDTQYF
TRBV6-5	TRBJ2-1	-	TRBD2	TGTGCCAGCAGTTACATACTAGCGGGTCACAATGAGCAGTTCTTC	CASSYILAGHNEQFF
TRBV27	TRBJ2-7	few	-	TGTGCCAGCAGCCTTAACCGGGACCCCCCCTACGAGCAGTACTTC	CASSLNRDPPYEQYF